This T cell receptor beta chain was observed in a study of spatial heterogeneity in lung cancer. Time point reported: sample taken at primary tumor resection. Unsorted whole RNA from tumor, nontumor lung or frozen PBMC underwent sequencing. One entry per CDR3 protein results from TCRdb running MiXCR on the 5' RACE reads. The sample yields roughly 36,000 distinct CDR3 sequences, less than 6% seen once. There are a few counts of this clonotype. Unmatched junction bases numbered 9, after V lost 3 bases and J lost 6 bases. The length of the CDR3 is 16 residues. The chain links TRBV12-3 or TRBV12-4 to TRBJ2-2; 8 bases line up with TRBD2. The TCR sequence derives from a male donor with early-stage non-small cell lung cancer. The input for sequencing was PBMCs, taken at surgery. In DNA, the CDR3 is TGTGCCAGCAGTTTCCCCGGGGGGGCCTCACCCGGGGAGCTGTTTTTT. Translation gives CASSFPGGASPGELFF.